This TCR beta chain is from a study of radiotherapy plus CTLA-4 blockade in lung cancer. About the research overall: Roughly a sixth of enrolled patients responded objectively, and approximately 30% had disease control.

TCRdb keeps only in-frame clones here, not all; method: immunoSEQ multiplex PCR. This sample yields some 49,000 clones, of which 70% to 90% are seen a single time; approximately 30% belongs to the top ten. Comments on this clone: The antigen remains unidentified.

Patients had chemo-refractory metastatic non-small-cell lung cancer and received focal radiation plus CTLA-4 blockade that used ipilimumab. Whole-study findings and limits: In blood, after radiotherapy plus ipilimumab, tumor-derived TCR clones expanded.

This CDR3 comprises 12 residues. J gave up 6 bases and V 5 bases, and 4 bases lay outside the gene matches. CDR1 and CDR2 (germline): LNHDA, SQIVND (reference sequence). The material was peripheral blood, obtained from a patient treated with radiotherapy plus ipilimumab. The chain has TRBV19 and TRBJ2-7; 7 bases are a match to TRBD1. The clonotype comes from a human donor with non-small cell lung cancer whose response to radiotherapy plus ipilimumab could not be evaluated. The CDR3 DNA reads TGTGCCAGTAGTTATAACAGGGGCGAGCAGTACTTC. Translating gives CASSYNRGEQYF. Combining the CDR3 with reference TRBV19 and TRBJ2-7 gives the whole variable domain DGGITQSPKYLFRKEGQNVTLSCEQNLNHDAMYWYRQDPGQGLRLIYYSQIVNDFQKGDIAEGYSVSREKKESFPLTVTSAQKNPTAFYLCASSYNRGEQYFGPGTRLTVT.